This T cell receptor (beta chain) was found in a study of T-cell memory formation after mild COVID-19. Overall study context: Largely, TCR clusters stayed within a single donor. Study outcomes and limitations: While clones contracting from day 15 to 85 were balanced between CD4 and CD8, later expanders leaned CD4+. Some responding clones appeared in pre-infection memory, suggesting cross-reactive memory joined.

There are 16 residues in the CDR3. Germline V CDR1 and CDR2: SGHRS, YFSETQ. After removal of 2 bases from V and 1 base from J, the junction contained 7 bases not matched to a gene. TCR alpha and TCR beta cDNA libraries with sample barcodes and UMIs came from 5'RACE using constant-segment primers. TCRdb ran MiXCR on the 5' RACE reads and lists one entry per CDR3 protein. The profile shows approximately 480,000 distinct CDR3 sequences, about 20% of them singletons. There are a few counts of this clonotype. The antigen remains undetermined. Sample: PBMCs or a T cell subset sorted from them (not recorded which). The receptor was isolated from an adult woman who had mild COVID-19 (a few samples of this study predate the infection). Cell type and time point are not known. V gene TRBV5-1 combines with J gene TRBJ2-3; 7 nucleotides align to TRBD2. CDR3 sequence: CASSLGLDERTDTQYF. As DNA, the CDR3 is TGCGCCAGCAGCTTAGGACTAGACGAGCGCACAGATACGCAGTATTTT.